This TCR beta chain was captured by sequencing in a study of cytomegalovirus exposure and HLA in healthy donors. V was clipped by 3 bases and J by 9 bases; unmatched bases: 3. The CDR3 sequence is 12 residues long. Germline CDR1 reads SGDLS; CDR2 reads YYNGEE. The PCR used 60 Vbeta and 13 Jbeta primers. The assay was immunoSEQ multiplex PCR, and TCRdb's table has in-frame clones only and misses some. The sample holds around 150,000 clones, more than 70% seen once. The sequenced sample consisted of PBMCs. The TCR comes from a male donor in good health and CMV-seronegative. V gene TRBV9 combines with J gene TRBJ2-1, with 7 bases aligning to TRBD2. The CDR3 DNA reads TGTGCCAGCAGCGGTGGCGGGGGTGAGCAGTTCTTC. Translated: CASSGGGGEQFF.